The 29 T cell receptor beta chains in this list originate from one sample, sequenced in a study of blood T cell repertoires in COVID-19. Measured with immunoSEQ multiplex PCR; TCRdb has only the in-frame clones, and not every one. The repertoire holds roughly 70,000 clones, with about four fifths as singletons. The specimen was peripheral blood. The origin of the receptors is a man in his sixties with COVID-19, enrolled during active disease.

The chain combines TRBV6-5 with TRBJ1-6; TRBD1 might be the D (6 bases). Germline V CDR1 and CDR2: MNHEY, SVGAGI. The CDR3 has 13 amino acids. The ends were cut back, 10 bases at V and 6 bases at J, with 13 bases in the middle. The CDR3 loop is CATWTATNSPLHF. The CDR3 DNA follows: TGTGCCACCTGGACAGCGACTAATTCACCCCTCCACTTT.

The chain couples TRBV5-1 to TRBJ2-7, with D maybe TRBD1 (6 bases). Trimming removed 0 bases from V and 1 base from J, with 17 bases in between. CDR1 and CDR2 from the germline V gene are SGHRS and YFSETQ. The CDR3 is 17 residues long. CDR3 DNA sequence: TGCGCCAGCAGCTTGGCCCTCGGGACACCAGGATCCTACGAGCAGTACTTC. It is translated as CASSLALGTPGSYEQYF. The variable domain in full, with the rest retrieved from reference TRBV5-1 and TRBJ2-7, is KAGVTQTPRYLIKTRGQQVTLSCSPISGHRSVSWYQQTPGQGLQFLFEYFSETQRNKGNFPGRFSGRQFSNSRSEMNVSTLELGDSALYLCASSLALGTPGSYEQYFGPGTRLTVT.

This clone was seen a handful of times. The chain has TRBV9 and TRBJ1-6; D is uncertain. The V gene lost 0 bases and the J gene lost 5 bases, with 6 bases spanning the gap. This CDR3 is built from 14 residues. Germline V lookup: CDR1 SGDLS, CDR2 YYNGEE. CDR3 in DNA: TGTGCCAGCAGCGTAGTGGGAGATAATTCACCCCTCCACTTT. This encodes CASSVVGDNSPLHF.

The chain couples TRBV7-9 to TRBJ1-5, with 7 bases matching TRBD1. The CDR3 totals 15 residues. V dropped 1 base and J dropped 5; count of bases not matched to a gene: 5. The germline gives CDR1 SEHNR, CDR2 FQNEAQ (reference sequence). The CDR3 region has the DNA TGTGCCAGCAGCTTAGGGGGGACAGACTATCAGCCCCAGCATTTT. Protein product: CASSLGGTDYQPQHF.

The chain is built from TRBV7-4 and TRBJ1-5; 8 nucleotides match TRBD1. Germline values: CDR1 SGHVT, CDR2 SQSDAQ. The CDR3 consists of 16 residues. V lost 4 bases to trimming and J lost 4 bases; unmatched junction nucleotides: 9. The CDR3 DNA reads TGTGCCAGCAGCTCCCCAGATAGGGACAGGAATCAGCCCCAGCATTTT. Its protein product is CASSSPDRDRNQPQHF.

Only one count was recorded for this clone. This chain links TRBV2 with TRBJ1-5; 7 bases fit TRBD1. Germline V lookup: CDR1 SNHLY, CDR2 FYNNEI. J gave up 5 bases and V 1 base, and 8 bases lay outside the gene matches. The CDR3 spans 16 residues. The chain's CDR3 is CASSEVEDRFHQPQHF. The DNA of the CDR3 is TGTGCCAGCAGTGAAGTAGAGGACAGGTTCCATCAGCCCCAGCATTTT.

The CDR3 nucleotides read TGTGCCAGCAGTAGTCCGGGACAGGGTCATGGCTATGGCTACACCTTC. Translation: CASSSPGQGHGYGYTF. This chain connects TRBV28 to TRBJ1-2; 9 bases align to TRBD1. CDR1 MDHEN and CDR2 SYDVKM come from the germline V gene. The CDR3 totals 16 residues. The trim removed 5 bases at V and 4 bases at J, leaving 11 bases unmatched.

This chain uses TRBV6-5 with TRBJ2-3; tentative D call: TRBD2 (6 bases). In germline, CDR1 is MNHEY, CDR2 SVGAGI. Between the trimmed V and J ends, which lost 7 bases and 2 bases, there was a span of 10 bases. The CDR3 runs to 13 residues. The CDR3 region has the DNA TGTGCCAGCATGCGGGACGACACAGATACGCAGTATTTT. This gives the protein CASMRDDTDTQYF.

The CDR3 bases are TGTGCCAGTAGTATCGTTGGACAGGGGCCCCAGCATTTT. Its protein product is CASSIVGQGPQHF. The chain recombines TRBV19 with TRBJ1-5, with TRBD1 matching 8 bases. CDR3 length equals 13 residues. Germline V gene lookup returns CDR1 LNHDA and CDR2 SQIVND (reference sequence). V trimming: 3 bases; J trimming: 9 bases; junction bases outside the gene matches: 4.

The chain combines TRBV6-6 with TRBJ2-3; D remains unclear. The CDR3 extends over 13 amino acids. V lost 1 base to trimming and J lost 4 bases, with 6 bases between them. The germline V gene has CDR1 MNHNY and CDR2 SVGAGI (reference sequence). For the CDR3, the DNA is TGTGCCAGCAGTTACTTTGCAGCAGATACGCAGTATTTT. Translating it yields CASSYFAADTQYF.

The rearrangement uses TRBV5-1 and TRBJ1-1, with a weak D call TRBD1 (5 bases). Germline values: CDR1 SGHRS, CDR2 YFSETQ. The CDR3 contains 13 residues. The V gene lost 4 bases and the J gene lost 7 bases, with 14 bases spanning the gap. The CDR3 coding sequence is TGCGCCAGCAGCCCCGGGGGGGGAGTTGAAGCTTTCTTT. It codes for CASSPGGGVEAFF.

The chain is built from TRBV2 and TRBJ2-3; D may be TRBD1 (5 bases). Germline CDR1 is SNHLY and CDR2 is FYNNEI. Trimming left V 4 bases short and J 0 bases short, with 8 bases between. CDR3 size: 14 residues. As DNA, the CDR3 is TGTGCCAGCAGTGGCGGACATAGCACAGATACGCAGTATTTT. It is translated as CASSGGHSTDTQYF. The variable domain in full, with the rest retrieved from reference TRBV2 and TRBJ2-3, is EPEVTQTPSHQVTQMGQEVILRCVPISNHLYFYWYRQILGQKVEFLVSFYNNEISEKSEIFDDQFSVERPDGSNFTLKIRSTKLEDSAMYFCASSGGHSTDTQYFGPGTRLTVL.

This clone was observed at least ten times. The chain links TRBV5-5 to TRBJ1-3; weak D call: TRBD1 (5 bases). The germline V and J ends were trimmed by 6 bases and 0 bases, with 25 bases remaining between them. Per germline, CDR1 SGHKS and CDR2 YYEKEE (reference sequence). The CDR3 length is 19 residues. In DNA, the CDR3 is TGTGCCAGCACTCCAACCCCCCTACAGGCGGGGTTCTCTGGAAACACCATATATTTT. It codes for CASTPTPLQAGFSGNTIYF.

The V gene is TRBV9, the J gene TRBJ2-2; D gene uncertain. Germline V gives CDR1 SGDLS, CDR2 YYNGEE. Trimming removed 4 bases at V and 7 bases at J, with 17 bases between. There are 15 residues in the CDR3. CDR3 sequence: CASSTGPARSGELFF. CDR3 nucleotide sequence: TGTGCCAGCAGCACCGGCCCTGCTCGGAGCGGGGAGCTGTTTTTT.

The chain uses TRBV9 and TRBJ1-4; 9 nucleotides agree with TRBD1. CDR3 length: 15 amino acids. J gave up 6 bases and V 0 bases, and 3 bases lay outside the gene matches. CDR1 is SGDLS and CDR2 is YYNGEE in the germline V gene. The CDR3 loop is CASSVVGQGDEKLFF. CDR3 nucleotide sequence: TGTGCCAGCAGCGTAGTGGGACAGGGTGATGAAAAACTGTTTTTT.

V usage is TRBV28 and J usage is TRBJ2-7; tentative D call: TRBD2 (5 bases). The CDR3 loop spans 15 amino acids. V lost 5 bases to trimming and J lost 3 bases, with 17 bases between them. Germline CDR1 and CDR2: MDHEN and SYDVKM. CDR3 sequence (DNA): TGTGCCAGCAGTCGCCCCCGTAGCGTCTACTACGAGCAGTACTTC. Translating gives CASSRPRSVYYEQYF.

The chain is built from TRBV28 and TRBJ2-7; 11 nucleotides align to TRBD2. Germline V CDR1 and CDR2: MDHEN, SYDVKM. V dropped 3 bases and J dropped 4; count of bases not matched to a gene: 5. The CDR3 has 15 amino acids. This CDR3 reads CASSLLTSGSYEQYF. For the CDR3, the DNA is TGTGCCAGCAGTTTGCTAACTAGCGGGAGTTACGAGCAGTACTTC.

The V gene is TRBV5-6, the J gene TRBJ1-2; the match to TRBD1 covers 7 bases. Germline V CDR1 and CDR2: SGHDT, YYEEEE. The length of the CDR3 is 15 residues. J was trimmed by 4 bases and V by 1 base; bases with no gene match: 7. CDR3 protein: CASSLFFGTAYGYTF. The CDR3 DNA sequence: TGTGCCAGCAGCTTGTTCTTCGGGACAGCCTATGGCTACACCTTC.

The chain has TRBV19 and TRBJ2-6; D remains unclear. CDR1 is LNHDA and CDR2 is SQIVND in the germline V gene (reference sequence). The CDR3 consists of 16 residues. The V end was cut by 4 bases, the J end by 1 base, with 11 bases between. CDR3 sequence: CASSTQRGSGANVLTF. For the CDR3, the DNA is TGTGCCAGTAGTACCCAGAGAGGTTCTGGGGCCAACGTCCTGACTTTC.

V usage is TRBV6-5 and J usage is TRBJ2-1; 13 nucleotides line up with TRBD2. The V gene's germline CDR1 is MNHEY and CDR2 SVGAGI. After removal of 5 bases from V and 3 bases from J, the junction contained 1 base not matched to a gene. There are 15 residues in the CDR3. The CDR3 protein is CASSRTSGSYNEQFF. The CDR3 region has the DNA TGTGCCAGCAGTCGGACTAGCGGGAGCTACAATGAGCAGTTCTTC.

V is TRBV6-5 and J is TRBJ2-7; D not resolved. The CDR3 covers 12 residues. Germline V CDR1 and CDR2: MNHEY, SVGAGI. The V gene lost 8 bases and the J gene lost 3 bases, with 11 bases spanning the gap. The CDR3 here is CASLSPSYEQYF. The CDR3 bases are TGTGCCAGCCTTAGCCCTAGCTACGAGCAGTACTTC.

The rearrangement links TRBV2 to TRBJ2-2; 8 nucleotides agree with TRBD2. After removal of 7 bases from V and 0 bases from J, the junction contained 4 bases not matched to a gene. This CDR3 contains 15 residues. Germline CDR1 reads SNHLY; CDR2 reads FYNNEI. This chain's CDR3 is CASNSGLANTGELFF. The CDR3 coding sequence is TGTGCCAGCAACTCGGGACTAGCGAACACCGGGGAGCTGTTTTTT. The whole variable domain, remainder taken from reference TRBV2 and TRBJ2-2, is EPEVTQTPSHQVTQMGQEVILRCVPISNHLYFYWYRQILGQKVEFLVSFYNNEISEKSEIFDDQFSVERPDGSNFTLKIRSTKLEDSAMYFCASNSGLANTGELFFGEGSRLTVL.

This sequence joins TRBV11-1 and TRBJ2-1; TRBD1 agrees at 10 bases. CDR1 is SGHAT, CDR2 FQDESV, per germline (reference sequence). The CDR3 length is 15 residues. V lost 2 bases and J lost 7; bases outside the gene matches: 5. The CDR3 loop reads CASSLLGQGENEQFF. CDR3 sequence (DNA): TGTGCCAGCAGCTTACTTGGACAGGGGGAAAATGAGCAGTTCTTC.

This chain uses TRBV11-2 with TRBJ1-3; possibly TRBD1 for D (5 bases). The CDR3 consists of 15 residues. V lost 1 base and J lost 7, with 14 bases in between. CDR1 and CDR2 (germline): SGHAT, FQNNGV. The CDR3 nucleotides are TGTGCCAGCAGCTTAGGCGGGGCGCGAAGCAACACCATATATTTT. The encoded protein is CASSLGGARSNTIYF. Full variable domain (rest looked up from reference TRBV11-2 and TRBJ1-3): EAGVAQSPRYKIIEKRQSVAFWCNPISGHATLYWYQQILGQGPKLLIQFQNNGVVDDSQLPKDRFSAERLKGVDSTLKIQPAKLEDSAVYLCASSLGGARSNTIYFGEGSWLTVV.

This clone showed up just a few times. The rearrangement links TRBV12-3 or TRBV12-4 to TRBJ1-1; a possible D gene is TRBD1 (5 bases). V lost 7 bases to trimming and J lost 5 bases, with 14 bases between them. This CDR3 is built from 13 residues. The CDR3: CASNLQVGTEAFF. CDR3 DNA: TGTGCCAGCAACCTACAGGTGGGGACTGAAGCTTTCTTT.

The J gene is TRBJ2-1, the V gene TRBV20-1; 10 bases agree with TRBD2. The CDR3 is 11 residues long. V lost 0 bases and J lost 14; bases outside the gene matches: 1. Germline CDR1 and CDR2: DFQATT and SNEGSKA (reference sequence). The CDR3 protein is CSAREAGGEFF. The CDR3 bases are TGCAGTGCTAGAGAAGCGGGAGGGGAGTTCTTC.

This clone was counted between two and nine times. V usage is TRBV7-7 and J usage is TRBJ2-7; 7 positions agree with TRBD1. V lost 1 base and J lost 3; bases outside the gene matches: 3. Germline loops: CDR1 SSHAT, CDR2 FNYEAQ (reference sequence). This CDR3 is built from 14 residues. The CDR3 is CASSLEGQYYEQYF. CDR3 DNA sequence: TGTGCCAGCAGCTTAGAGGGACAGTACTACGAGCAGTACTTC.

This clone was observed a few times. The V call is TRBV6-1, the J call TRBJ2-1, with 8 bases lining up with TRBD1. The J segment lost 9 bases and the V segment lost 2 bases, leaving 9 bases of the junction unmatched. Germline-derived CDR1 and CDR2 are MNHNS and SASEGT. The length of the CDR3 is 15 residues. CDR3 sequence reads: CASSEIGQGNSEQFF. CDR3 DNA sequence: TGTGCCAGCAGTGAAATCGGACAGGGAAATAGTGAGCAGTTCTTC.

This rearrangement joins TRBV11-1 to TRBJ2-7; maybe TRBD1 (5 bases). This CDR3 contains 14 residues. V dropped 1 base and J dropped 5 bases, with 12 bases sitting between them. Germline V gene data show CDR1 as SGHAT and CDR2 as FQDESV (reference sequence). CDR3 sequence: CASSLVGAEDEQYF. Here the CDR3 DNA reads TGTGCCAGCAGCTTAGTAGGGGCCGAAGACGAGCAGTACTTC.